These 16 T cell receptor beta chains originate from one sample sequenced in a study of T cells after yellow fever vaccination. Via MiXCR, TCRdb re-called the 5' RACE reads, giving one row per CDR3 protein. The sample gives hundreds of thousands of distinct CDR3 sequences, around 12% of which show up once; under 15% is in the top ten. The sample in question was PBMCs, obtained on the day of the yellow fever booster vaccination. These receptors were collected from a man aged 25 to 40 who received the YFV17D yellow fever vaccine.

This rearrangement joins TRBV15 to TRBJ2-3; D unclear. CDR1 LNHNV and CDR2 YYDKDF come from the germline V gene (reference sequence). V was cut by 4 bases and J by 10 bases, with 15 bases left in between. The CDR3 runs to 13 residues. Here the CDR3 DNA reads TGTGCCACCAGCATAATATCTAGTGCCCCGCAGTATTTT. Its protein is CATSIISSAPQYF.

This clonotype came up a few times. This sequence joins TRBV24-1 and TRBJ2-2; D might be TRBD1 (6 bases). Looked up from germline, CDR1 is KGHDR and CDR2 is SFDVKD. V lost 5 bases and J 6 bases, leaving 6 bases between the germline ends. This CDR3 is 12 amino acids long. CDR3 loop: CATSGGPGELFF. The DNA for the CDR3 is TGTGCCACCAGTGGGGGGCCCGGGGAGCTGTTTTTT.

This rearrangement joins TRBV11-2 to TRBJ2-3; 7 positions match TRBD2. The CDR3 totals 14 residues. The germline gives CDR1 SGHAT, CDR2 FQNNGV. V shed 6 bases, J shed 6 bases, and the junction held 9 bases outside the gene matches. The CDR3 spells CASRRGSTADTQYF. The CDR3 DNA reads as TGTGCCAGCAGACGCGGGAGTACGGCGGATACGCAGTATTTT. Complete variable domain (other parts from reference TRBV11-2 and TRBJ2-3): EAGVAQSPRYKIIEKRQSVAFWCNPISGHATLYWYQQILGQGPKLLIQFQNNGVVDDSQLPKDRFSAERLKGVDSTLKIQPAKLEDSAVYLCASRRGSTADTQYFGPGTRLTVL.

This clonotype was seen only a few times. J is TRBJ2-5 and V is TRBV18, with D uncertain. CDR1 and CDR2 from the germline V gene are KGHSH and LQKENI. The length of the CDR3 is 13 residues. Trimming pared 2 bases from V and 4 bases from J, leaving 8 bases between. The CDR3, as DNA: TGTGCCAGCTCACCAAGCTTAAGAGAGACCCAGTACTTC. Its protein is CASSPSLRETQYF.

CDR3 nucleotide sequence: TGTGCCAGCAGTTACGGTGGTAGCAATCAGCCCCAGCATTTT. The encoded protein is CASSYGGSNQPQHF. This rearrangement joins TRBV6-2 or TRBV6-3 to TRBJ1-5; no definite D call. V was trimmed by 2 bases and J by 0 bases, leaving 5 bases between them. The germline V gene encodes CDR1 MNHEY and CDR2 SVGEGT. The CDR3 totals 14 residues.

This clonotype was seen only a few times. This rearrangement joins TRBV6-2 or TRBV6-3 to TRBJ1-5, with no clear D. Germline V lookup: CDR1 MNHEY, CDR2 SVGEGT. V lost 2 bases and J lost 0, with 8 bases in between. There are 15 residues in the CDR3. The CDR3 nucleotides are TGTGCCAGCAGTTACGGGGATTATAGCAATCAGCCCCAGCATTTT. This translates into CASSYGDYSNQPQHF.

This clonotype came up many times. The genes are TRBV20-1 and TRBJ2-4; the D gene is possibly TRBD2 (6 bases). V dropped 3 bases and J dropped 0 bases, with 12 bases sitting between them. Germline V gives CDR1 DFQATT, CDR2 SNEGSKA (reference sequence). This CDR3 is 15 amino acids long. Written as DNA, the CDR3 is TGCAGTGCTAGTTTCCCAGCGGGAGCCAAAAACATTCAGTACTTC. It specifies CSASFPAGAKNIQYF.

This clonotype was seen more than once but under ten times. This chain joins TRBV6-2 or TRBV6-3 and TRBJ2-5; the D is unclear. Trimming took 0 bases from V and 7 from J, leaving 21 bases between them. The CDR3 loop spans 17 amino acids. Germline CDR1 reads MNHEY; CDR2 reads SVGEGT. CDR3 in DNA: TGTGCCAGCAGTTACTCGAACGCTGCGGAATATCAGTGGACCCAGTACTTC. Protein sequence: CASSYSNAAEYQWTQYF.

The J gene is TRBJ2-5, the V gene TRBV28, with TRBD1 identical over 12 bases. Germline V CDR1 and CDR2: MDHEN, SYDVKM. The CDR3 is made up of 18 amino acids. Unmatched junction bases numbered 15, after V lost 6 bases and J lost 4 bases. In nucleotides, the CDR3 is TGTGCCAGCAGCTGGCCAGTGGGGACAGGGGGCGGGAGAGAGACCCAGTACTTC. The encoded protein is CASSWPVGTGGGRETQYF.

This clonotype has only one observation. The junction does not match germline at one end; this may be a read error. The CDR3 sequence: CASSFGSSYELYF. The CDR3 DNA sequence: TGCGCCAGCAGCTTCGGGAGCTCCTACGAGCTGTACTTC. The rearrangement joins TRBV5-1 to TRBJ2-7, with a weak D call TRBD2 (6 bases). Per germline, CDR1 SGHRS and CDR2 YFSETQ. This CDR3 spans 13 amino acids.

This clonotype was counted ten times or more. V gene TRBV12-3 or TRBV12-4 combines with J gene TRBJ2-5, with 14 bases fitting TRBD2. V lost 3 bases and J lost 4; bases outside the gene matches: 7. The CDR3 loop spans 17 amino acids. DNA of the CDR3: TGTGCCAGCAGTTTGTCCCGGACTAGCGGGAGGCCAGAGACCCAGTACTTC. Translation: CASSLSRTSGRPETQYF.

There are a few counts of this clonotype. The chain joins TRBV19 to TRBJ2-2, with TRBD1 identical over 7 bases. Germline lookup yields CDR1 LNHDA and CDR2 SQIVND (reference sequence). J lost 5 bases, V lost 8 bases, and 8 bases had no gene match. CDR3 length equals 14 residues. The CDR3 sequence: CASRQGRTTGELFF. The CDR3, as DNA: TGTGCCAGTCGACAGGGAAGGACGACCGGGGAGCTGTTTTTT.

V usage is TRBV29-1 and J usage is TRBJ2-5, with D possibly TRBD1 on 5 matching bases. With 3 bases removed from V and 5 bases from J, the gap between germline ends came to 16 bases. CDR1 is SQVTM, CDR2 ANQGSEA, per germline. The CDR3 loop spans 14 amino acids. The CDR3 loop reads CSVEVTGGRETQYF. CDR3 sequence (DNA): TGCAGCGTTGAGGTAACAGGTGGGCGGGAGACCCAGTACTTC.

This clonotype was detected only a few times. The chain uses TRBV7-9 and TRBJ2-7; TRBD2 is a possible D gene (6 bases). V shed 5 bases and J shed 1 base, with 15 bases lying between them. This CDR3 is 15 amino acids long. The germline gives CDR1 SEHNR, CDR2 FQNEAQ (reference sequence). CDR3 region: CASSPIWRGSYEQYF. CDR3 bases: TGTGCCAGCAGCCCCATTTGGAGGGGATCCTACGAGCAGTACTTC.

This clonotype was seen more than once but under ten times. The rearrangement uses TRBV4-3 and TRBJ1-2; D is unclear. This CDR3 comprises 13 residues. Deletions cut 1 base from V and 7 bases from J, with 10 bases between. Germline values: CDR1 LGHNA, CDR2 YSLEER. CDR3 sequence: CASSQGRFGGYTF. In DNA, the CDR3 is TGCGCCAGCAGCCAAGGCAGGTTCGGTGGCTACACCTTC.

This chain uses TRBV10-3 with TRBJ2-7; D gene unclear. V lost 3 bases and J 2 bases, leaving 14 bases between the germline ends. Per the germline V gene, CDR1 is ENHRY and CDR2 is SYGVKD. The length of the CDR3 is 15 residues. CDR3 in DNA: TGTGCCATCAGTGAAAGGACGGAACACCCCTACGAGCAGTACTTC. Translated, it gives CAISERTEHPYEQYF.